These T cell receptor beta chains were read from a single sample in a study of blood T cell repertoires in COVID-19. Produced via immunoSEQ multiplex PCR; TCRdb's table is partial and in-frame only. The sample has 95,000 to 150,000 clones, 80% seen once. Material for sequencing was peripheral blood. These receptors originate from a man in his 60s with active or convalescent COVID-19. The CDR3 runs from the conserved cysteine through the conserved F or W. The D gene is left open where the match is weak. Expanded clones are given a class, and other clones once, few, many or no size at all.

length	V	J	size	D	CDR3	DNA
14	TRBV5-1	TRBJ1-2	NA	NA	CASSWTDKPYGYTF	TGCGCCAGCAGCTGGACTGACAAACCCTATGGCTACACCTTC
13	TRBV6-2/TRBV6-3	TRBJ1-1	NA	NA	CASSYRGRTEAFF	TGTGCCAGCAGTTACCGGGGGAGGACTGAAGCTTTCTTT
15	TRBV5-4	TRBJ1-2	NA	TRBD1	CASSLSTGGSYGYTF	TGTGCCAGCAGCCTTTCTACAGGGGGCAGCTATGGCTACACCTTC
17	TRBV12-5	TRBJ2-2	NA	TRBD2	CASGLGTSGLNTGELFF	TGTGCTAGTGGTTTGGGGACTAGCGGCCTGAACACCGGGGAGCTGTTTTTT
13	TRBV30	TRBJ2-7	NA	TRBD1	CASYRDSSYEQYF	TGTGCCTCTTACCGGGACAGCTCCTACGAGCAGTACTTC
14	TRBV6-2/TRBV6-3	TRBJ2-7	NA	TRBD2	CASSVLAGADEQYF	TGTGCCAGCAGCGTCCTAGCGGGAGCCGACGAGCAGTACTTC
14	TRBV11-2	TRBJ1-1	NA	NA	CASSLGGREGEAFF	TGTGCCAGCAGCTTAGGTGGCAGGGAAGGTGAAGCTTTCTTT
14	TRBV5-1	TRBJ2-1	NA	NA	CASSSAGAYNEQFF	TGCGCCAGCAGCTCGGCAGGGGCGTACAATGAGCAGTTCTTC
13	TRBV6-5	TRBJ1-6	NA	NA	CASSLALNSPLHF	TGTGCCAGCAGCCTGGCCCTGAATTCACCCCTCCACTTT
16	TRBV5-4	TRBJ2-7	few	TRBD2	CASPGASGRSSYEQYF	TGTGCCAGCCCCGGGGCTAGCGGGAGGAGCTCCTACGAGCAGTACTTC
15	TRBV19	TRBJ2-7	once	NA	CASSTLQGEGYEQYF	TGTGCCAGTAGTACCTTACAGGGGGAGGGCTACGAGCAGTACTTC
15	TRBV7-2	TRBJ2-7	NA	NA	CASSLTGGTNYEQYF	TGTGCCAGCAGCTTAACGGGCGGGACCAACTACGAGCAGTACTTC
13	TRBV5-1	TRBJ2-5	NA	NA	CASSLPPLETQYF	TGCGCCAGCAGCCTCCCCCCCTTGGAGACCCAGTACTTC
14	TRBV27	TRBJ1-5	NA	TRBD1	CASSSTGAHQPQHF	TGTGCCAGCAGTTCCACAGGGGCCCATCAGCCCCAGCATTTT
13	TRBV3-1/TRBV3-2	TRBJ1-4	NA	TRBD1	CASSHADREKLFF	TGTGCCAGCAGCCACGCGGACAGGGAAAAACTGTTTTTT
11	TRBV3-1/TRBV3-2	TRBJ2-7	NA	NA	CASSLAAEQYF	TGTGCCAGCAGCCTAGCCGCCGAGCAGTACTTC
13	TRBV5-4	TRBJ1-5	NA	NA	CASSLGGRQPQHF	TGTGCCAGCAGCTTGGGGGGGCGTCAGCCCCAGCATTTT
17	TRBV7-6	TRBJ2-5	NA	TRBD1	CASSLDDPTGTKETQYF	TGTGCCAGCAGCTTAGACGATCCGACAGGGACCAAAGAGACCCAGTACTTC
16	TRBV27	TRBJ2-2	NA	TRBD1	CASSLTGDRDGGELFF	TGTGCCAGCAGTTTAACCGGGGACAGGGATGGCGGGGAGCTGTTTTTT
12	TRBV30	TRBJ2-3	NA	NA	CAWKTSTDTQYF	TGTGCCTGGAAGACAAGCACAGATACGCAGTATTTT
13	TRBV6-4	TRBJ1-1	NA	NA	CASRPAENTEAFF	TGTGCCAGCAGACCCGCGGAGAACACTGAAGCTTTCTTT
13	TRBV6-4	TRBJ1-6	once	TRBD1	CASRDRENSPLHF	TGTGCCAGCAGAGACAGGGAGAATTCACCCCTCCACTTT
14	TRBV5-1	TRBJ1-1	NA	NA	CASSFSQGGTEAFF	TGCGCCAGCAGCTTTTCTCAGGGAGGCACTGAAGCTTTCTTT
13	TRBV12-3/TRBV12-4	TRBJ1-2	NA	NA	CASTDGGANGYTF	TGTGCCAGCACTGACGGAGGGGCAAATGGCTACACCTTC
14	TRBV5-4	TRBJ2-7	NA	NA	CASSLSVSPGEQYF	TGTGCCAGCAGCTTGAGCGTCTCGCCGGGCGAGCAGTACTTC
14	TRBV2	TRBJ2-3	NA	TRBD2	CASSEALAGDTQYF	TGTGCCAGCAGTGAAGCACTAGCGGGAGATACGCAGTATTTT
15	TRBV7-9	TRBJ1-4	NA	TRBD1	CASSRLGQYNEKLFF	TGTGCCAGCAGCCGCTTGGGACAGTATAATGAAAAACTGTTTTTT
14	TRBV7-9	TRBJ2-7	NA	NA	CASTRGGEAYEQYF	TGTGCCAGCACTAGGGGGGGCGAAGCCTACGAGCAGTACTTC
17	TRBV5-1	TRBJ1-2	few	NA	CASSLAPTATANYGYTF	TGCGCCAGCAGCTTGGCCCCGACTGCTACCGCTAACTATGGCTACACCTTC
14	TRBV28	TRBJ1-1	NA	TRBD1	CASGRQGQNTEAFF	TGTGCCAGCGGTAGACAGGGCCAGAACACTGAAGCTTTCTTT
15	TRBV5-4	TRBJ1-4	NA	NA	CASSGFGREDEKLFF	TGTGCCAGCAGCGGTTTCGGCAGGGAGGATGAAAAACTGTTTTTT
15	TRBV5-1	TRBJ2-5	NA	NA	CASRPNSGGEETQYF	TGCGCCAGCAGACCGAATTCGGGGGGCGAGGAGACCCAGTACTTC
17	TRBV5-4	TRBJ2-5	NA	TRBD2	CASSSGTSGRGKETQYF	TGTGCCAGCAGTTCCGGGACTAGCGGGAGGGGGAAAGAGACCCAGTACTTC
16	TRBV6-1	TRBJ2-5	few	TRBD1	CASSELSWTGEETQYF	TGTGCCAGCAGTGAACTATCCTGGACAGGGGAGGAGACCCAGTACTTC
13	TRBV7-7	TRBJ2-7	NA	NA	CASSPGGTHEQYF	TGTGCCAGCAGCCCCGGGGGAACCCACGAGCAGTACTTC
16	TRBV4-1	TRBJ2-1	NA	TRBD2	CASSQVSLAGLNEQFF	TGCGCCAGCAGCCAAGTGAGCCTAGCGGGCCTCAATGAGCAGTTCTTC
12	TRBV19	TRBJ1-2	few	TRBD1	CASSNRGGGYTF	TGTGCCAGTAGTAACAGGGGAGGTGGCTACACCTTC
14	TRBV5-1	TRBJ2-6	NA	TRBD2	CASSLGLAANVLTF	TGCGCCAGCAGCTTGGGGCTAGCGGCGAACGTCCTGACTTTC
15	TRBV7-9	TRBJ2-2	NA	TRBD1	CASSKGQGNTGELFF	TGTGCCAGCAGCAAAGGACAGGGGAACACCGGGGAGCTGTTTTTT
15	TRBV4-2	TRBJ1-1	NA	TRBD1	CASSPAKTGGTEAFF	TGTGCCAGCAGCCCGGCGAAGACAGGGGGAACTGAAGCTTTCTTT
13	TRBV28	TRBJ1-1	NA	NA	CASSFFRGTEAFF	TGTGCCAGCAGTTTCTTCCGGGGGACTGAAGCTTTCTTT
13	TRBV11-3	TRBJ2-2	few	NA	CASSFLRTGELFF	TGTGCCAGCAGCTTTCTTCGGACCGGGGAGCTGTTTTTT